These T cell receptor beta chains were read from a single sample in a study of blood T cell repertoires in COVID-19. Using immunoSEQ multiplex PCR, the repertoire was profiled, and TCRdb retains in-frame clones only, with some absent. The table has hundreds of thousands of clones, almost 90% seen once. The sequenced sample consisted of PBMCs or T cells enriched from blood (not recorded which). The receptor source for this set is a woman in her late teens or twenties with acute COVID-19. Both conserved end residues are part of each CDR3. The D gene is left open where the match is weak. Clone sizes are given selectively: once, few, many, or a class where the clone is expanded.

>TRBJ2-1|-|18|TRBV14|TRBD2
CASSRGTSGANINNEQFF
TGTGCCAGCAGCCGGGGGACTAGCGGGGCTAACATAAACAATGAGCAGTTCTTC
>TRBJ2-7|-|13|TRBV4-2|TRBD2
CASSPGLANEQYF
TGTGCCAGCAGCCCGGGACTAGCCAACGAGCAGTACTTC
>TRBJ2-1|-|15|TRBV6-5|TRBD1
CASKPDRGEITEQFF
TGTGCCAGCAAACCGGACAGGGGAGAAATAACTGAGCAGTTCTTC
>TRBJ2-3|-|14|TRBV2|TRBD1
CASRGTGDVGTQYF
TGTGCCAGCAGAGGGACAGGGGATGTTGGTACGCAGTATTTT
>TRBJ1-2|-|15|TRBV19|-
CATKLGGGTNYGYTF
TGTGCCACCAAATTGGGCGGGGGAACTAACTATGGCTACACCTTC
>TRBJ2-2|-|16|TRBV11-1|TRBD1
CASSLGQGAVTGELFF
TGTGCCAGCAGCTTAGGACAGGGGGCTGTCACCGGGGAGCTGTTTTTT
>TRBJ1-5|once|15|TRBV28|TRBD1
CASRLGDSRNQPQHF
TGTGCCAGCAGGCTCGGGGACAGCCGCAATCAGCCCCAGCATTTT
>TRBJ1-5|-|12|TRBV29-1|TRBD1
CSARDSDQPQHF
TGCAGCGCTCGGGACAGCGATCAGCCCCAGCATTTT
>TRBJ1-5|-|12|TRBV23-1|-
CASSRRGQPQHF
TGCGCCAGCAGTCGCCGAGGCCAGCCCCAGCATTTT
>TRBJ1-6|-|15|TRBV5-6|-
CASSLALSIRSPLHF
TGTGCCAGCAGCTTGGCGCTTTCCATTCGGTCACCCCTCCACTTT
>TRBJ2-1|-|12|TRBV10-3|-
CAISEHGNEQFF
TGTGCCATCAGTGAGCACGGGAATGAGCAGTTCTTC
>TRBJ1-6|few|14|TRBV30|-
CAWSVGQGNSPLHF
TGTGCCTGGAGTGTAGGTCAGGGGAATTCACCCCTCCACTTT
>TRBJ2-7|-|13|TRBV12-3/TRBV12-4|-
CASSLVLGGKQYF
TGTGCCAGCAGTTTAGTGCTAGGCGGGAAGCAGTACTTC
>TRBJ2-2|-|17|TRBV3-1/TRBV3-2|TRBD2
CASSQVFRGRDTGELFF
TGTGCCAGCAGCCAAGTATTTCGCGGGAGAGATACCGGGGAGCTGTTTTTT
>TRBJ2-2|-|21|TRBV4-1|TRBD2
CASSQDWGGTSGPPNTGELFF
TGCGCCAGCAGCCAAGACTGGGGGGGGACTAGCGGGCCTCCGAACACCGGGGAGCTGTTTTTT
>TRBJ1-2|once|14|TRBV7-9|TRBD1
CASSFGTGNYGYTF
TGTGCCAGCAGCTTCGGGACAGGGAACTATGGCTACACCTTC
>TRBJ2-7|-|12|TRBV30|-
CAWRSQGYEQYF
TGTGCCTGGAGAAGTCAGGGGTACGAGCAGTACTTC
>TRBJ2-7|-|13|TRBV30|TRBD2
CAWSVGRGYEQYF
TGTGCCTGGAGTGTGGGGCGGGGGTACGAGCAGTACTTC
>TRBJ1-1|-|14|TRBV20-1|-
CSASLAAWNTEAFF
TGCAGTGCTAGTCTGGCAGCGTGGAACACTGAAGCTTTCTTT
>TRBJ1-4|-|13|TRBV7-9|-
CAIVGGFPEKLFF
TGTGCCATCGTAGGAGGATTTCCCGAAAAACTGTTTTTT
>TRBJ1-2|-|14|TRBV6-5|TRBD1
CASRGTAGGYGYTF
TGTGCCAGCAGGGGGACAGCAGGCGGCTATGGCTACACCTTC
>TRBJ1-5|-|15|TRBV2|TRBD1
CASSQGQGESQPQHF
TGTGCCAGCAGCCAAGGACAGGGGGAGTCTCAGCCCCAGCATTTT
>TRBJ2-7|-|15|TRBV5-1|TRBD2
CASSLVAAPGGEQYF
TGCGCCAGCAGCTTGGTTGCGGCCCCGGGGGGCGAGCAGTACTTC
>TRBJ1-3|-|15|TRBV4-2|-
CASSQDLTAGNTIYF
TGTGCCAGCAGCCAAGATTTAACAGCTGGAAACACCATATATTTT
>TRBJ2-3|-|17|TRBV27|-
CASNPRQWGSSTDTQYF
TGTGCCAGCAACCCCAGACAGTGGGGTTCTAGCACAGATACGCAGTATTTT
>TRBJ2-3|-|15|TRBV5-1|TRBD1
CASSYGTALGDTQYF
TGCGCCAGCAGCTACGGGACAGCCTTAGGGGATACGCAGTATTTT
>TRBJ2-1|few|15|TRBV6-5|TRBD1
CASAVEAGGFNEQFF
TGTGCCAGCGCGGTAGAAGCAGGGGGCTTCAATGAGCAGTTCTTC
>TRBJ2-2|once|16|TRBV9|TRBD1
CASSATGQVNTGELFF
TGTGCCAGCAGCGCAACGGGACAGGTGAACACCGGGGAGCTGTTTTTT
>TRBJ2-1|-|15|TRBV5-1|TRBD2
CASSLGLAVYNEQFF
TGCGCCAGCAGCTTGGGACTAGCGGTCTACAATGAGCAGTTCTTC
>TRBJ1-2|-|15|TRBV30|TRBD1
CAWSLMGTGGYGYTF
TGTGCCTGGAGTCTCATGGGGACAGGGGGATATGGCTACACCTTC
>TRBJ2-6|-|15|TRBV5-4|-
CASSHRATGANVLTF
TGTGCCAGCAGCCACAGGGCCACGGGGGCCAACGTCCTGACTTTC
>TRBJ1-2|-|14|TRBV7-9|-
CASSLGDGGYGYTF
TGTGCCAGCAGCTTAGGAGACGGGGGCTATGGCTACACCTTC
>TRBJ2-7|-|15|TRBV5-1|-
CASSLDRPSDSEQYF
TGCGCCAGCAGCTTGGACAGGCCCTCCGACTCCGAGCAGTACTTC
>TRBJ2-4|-|13|TRBV7-9|TRBD2
CASSEREGPGKYF
TGTGCCAGCAGCGAGCGGGAGGGCCCGGGGAAGTACTTC
>TRBJ1-1|-|14|TRBV6-5|-
CASSWSRGTVEAFF
TGTGCCAGCAGTTGGTCCAGGGGTACGGTGGAAGCTTTCTTT
>TRBJ1-2|-|16|TRBV10-1|TRBD1
CASRQQGAMVNYGYTF
TGCGCCAGCAGACAACAGGGGGCTATGGTTAACTATGGCTACACCTTC
>TRBJ2-5|-|14|TRBV7-9|-
CASSLASIRETQYF
TGTGCCAGCAGCTTAGCGAGTATTCGAGAGACCCAGTACTTC
>TRBJ1-5|-|19|TRBV2|TRBD1
CASSRWDRLFSFSNQPQHF
TGTGCCAGCAGCCGTTGGGACAGACTCTTTTCCTTTAGCAATCAGCCCCAGCATTTT
>TRBJ2-1|-|15|TRBV9|-
CASSASDSSYNEQFF
TGTGCCAGCAGCGCTAGCGATAGCTCCTACAATGAGCAGTTCTTC
>TRBJ1-6|-|15|TRBV21-1|-
CASTSLARGHSPLHF
TGTGCCAGCACCTCCCTAGCCAGGGGCCATTCACCCCTCCACTTT
>TRBJ1-4|-|15|TRBV7-2|-
CASSFQGRGLEKLFF
TGTGCCAGCAGCTTTCAGGGGAGGGGTCTTGAAAAACTGTTTTTT
>TRBJ1-2|-|13|TRBV18|-
CASSRSTGDGYTF
TGTGCCAGCTCACGTTCTACAGGAGATGGCTACACCTTC
>TRBJ1-2|-|17|TRBV15|TRBD1
CATSRDSGQGANYGYTF
TGTGCCACCAGCAGAGATTCGGGACAGGGAGCTAACTATGGCTACACCTTC
>TRBJ1-1|few|14|TRBV18|TRBD1
CASSPNRGDTEAFF
TGTGCCAGCTCACCTAACAGGGGAGACACTGAAGCTTTCTTT
>TRBJ1-2|-|15|TRBV6-5|-
CASSYSIGVSYGYTF
TGTGCCAGCAGTTACTCTATAGGGGTAAGCTATGGCTACACCTTC